This T cell receptor beta chain comes out of a study of shared clonotypes between healthy human individuals. Overall study context: A few men and two women, aged 18 to 49, were donors. Three plates were used per donor for CD4 naive, three for CD4 memory, two for CD8 naive and one for CD8 memory.

Points from the study as a whole: Sharing across four donors was highest in naive CD4 (roughly 5%) and lowest in memory CD8 (about 0.4%). Only blood was sampled, and tissue TCR repertoires likely differ from blood ones.

Method: immunoSEQ multiplex PCR; TCRdb's copy keeps in-frame clones and lacks some. This table holds 2 million to 3 million clones, more than 85% found once. The CDR3 has 13 residues. Germline V gene lookup returns CDR1 MDHEN and CDR2 SYDVKM. Trimming took off 8 bases at V and 2 bases at J, with 11 bases between the two ends. As concerns this clone: As yet, its antigen is unknown.

This chain links TRBV28 with TRBJ2-3; D possibly matches TRBD1 or TRBD2 (5 bases each). Source material: naive CD4+ T cells from PBMCs. Specified subset: CD45RA+ positively selected. The TCR comes from a man aged 18 to 29 in good health. Some clones in this sample may be carry-over from other donors' samples. CDR3 in DNA: TGTGCCAGCGAAGGGACGAACACAGATACGCAGTATTTT. It encodes CASEGTNTDTQYF.